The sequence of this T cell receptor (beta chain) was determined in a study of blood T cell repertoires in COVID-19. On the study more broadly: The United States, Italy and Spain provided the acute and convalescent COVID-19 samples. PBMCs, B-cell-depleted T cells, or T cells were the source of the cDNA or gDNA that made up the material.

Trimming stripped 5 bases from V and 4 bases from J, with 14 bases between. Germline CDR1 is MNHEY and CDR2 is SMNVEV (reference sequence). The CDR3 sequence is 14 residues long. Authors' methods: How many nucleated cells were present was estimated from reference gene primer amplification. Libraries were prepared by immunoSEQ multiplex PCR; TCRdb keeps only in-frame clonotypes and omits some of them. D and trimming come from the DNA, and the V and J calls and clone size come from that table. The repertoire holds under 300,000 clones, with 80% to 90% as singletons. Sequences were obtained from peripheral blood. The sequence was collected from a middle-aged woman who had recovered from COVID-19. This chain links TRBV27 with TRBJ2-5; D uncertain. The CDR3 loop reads CASSPSLGLETQYF. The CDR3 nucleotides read TGTGCCAGCAGTCCCTCCCTAGGCTTAGAGACCCAGTACTTC.